Below are 30 T cell receptor beta chains sequenced from a single sample in a study of tumor-infiltrating lymphocytes in primary liver carcinoma. TCR beta cDNA came from about 0.55 ug total RNA, primed with a constant-region primer. Three nested multiplex PCR rounds of slightly modified ARM-PCR generated TCR beta libraries. Rounds one and two of PCR, each of roughly 10 cycles, were primed with TRBV1-TRBV30 forward primers and a C-beta reverse primer. TCRdb recomputed calls from the multiplex PCR reads with MiXCR, one row per CDR3 protein. Here the sample spans some 200,000 distinct CDR3 sequences, almost 65% being singletons. Germline DNA was also extracted, with blood RNA taken from unsorted whole blood. Sequencing was performed on peripheral blood. Receptors originate from a woman aged 55-70 years with primary liver carcinoma and hepatitis B virus infection.

Concerning this clonotype: At one of its ends the junction is not consistent with the germline gene, which may arise from a read error. J is TRBJ2-5 and V is TRBV29-1; D tentatively reads TRBD1 or TRBD2 (6 bases each). The CDR3 has 13 amino acids. Germline CDR1 reads SQVTM; CDR2 reads ANQGSEA. CDR3 protein: CSVYGRGGETQCF. The CDR3 DNA is TGCAGCGTTTATGGCAGGGGAGGAGAGACCCAGTGCTTT.

The chain is built from TRBV28 and TRBJ1-2, with 10 bases aligning to TRBD1. Losses at the gene ends were 5 bases for V and 4 bases for J; bases not matched to a gene: 7. CDR1 and CDR2 (germline): MDHEN, SYDVKM. The CDR3 loop spans 15 amino acids. CDR3 sequence (DNA): TGTGCCAGCAGTCCTCTCCGGGACAGGGGCTATGGCTACACCTTC. Residues: CASSPLRDRGYGYTF.

As concerns this clonotype: An end of the junction does not agree with germline; a read error may underlie this. The chain joins TRBV28 to TRBJ1-2, with no clear D. This CDR3 comprises 13 residues. The germline V gene has CDR1 MDHEN and CDR2 SYDVKM. The CDR3 DNA is TGTGCCAGCAGTTTCCAGTCAGGCTATGGCTACACCTTT. It is translated as CASSFQSGYGYTF.

This clonotype was recorded at least ten times. The V call is TRBV10-2, the J call TRBJ2-3, with D tentatively TRBD1 or TRBD2 (5 bases each). The length of the CDR3 is 14 residues. Germline V gene data show CDR1 as WSHSY and CDR2 as SAAADI. V was shortened by 2 bases and J by 1 base, with 7 bases between the two germline ends. CDR3 sequence (DNA): TGCGCCAGCAGTGAGGAGGGGCGCACAGATACGCAGTATTTT. Its protein product is CASSEEGRTDTQYF.

Worth noting for this clonotype: One end of the junction fails to match germline, which may point to a read error. The CDR3 loop reads CASSTRGARGSYEQYF. The CDR3 DNA sequence: TGCGCCAGCAGTACTAGAGGGGCCCGCGGCTCCTACGAGCAGTACTTC. The J gene is TRBJ2-7, the V gene TRBV6-1, with D perhaps matching TRBD1 or TRBD2 (5 bases each). The CDR3 loop spans 16 amino acids. Germline assignment: CDR1 MNHNS and CDR2 SASEGT.

With respect to this clonotype: It may be a read error: a sequence one base away is much more abundant. This sequence joins TRBV4-2 and TRBJ1-2, with D tentatively TRBD1 (5 bases). Germline CDR1 and CDR2: LGHNA and YNFKEQ. The CDR3 is 14 residues long. CDR3 protein: CASSQDRVNYDYTF. The CDR3, as DNA: TGTGCCAGCAGCCAAGACAGGGTTAACTATGACTACACCTTC.

Comments on this clonotype: This may be a read error: a much more frequent sequence differs by one nucleotide. V gene TRBV4-1 combines with J gene TRBJ1-1; tentatively, D is TRBD1 (5 bases). Germline loops: CDR1 MGHRA, CDR2 YSYEKL. CDR3 length equals 14 residues. The ends were cut back, 7 bases at V and 0 bases at J, with 12 bases in the middle. For the CDR3, the DNA is TGCGCCAGCAACCTGGGACTGTTGAACACTGAAGCTTTCTTT. Its protein product is CASNLGLLNTEAFF.

Concerning this clonotype itself: At one of its ends the junction is not consistent with the germline gene, which may arise from a read error. The J gene is TRBJ2-7, the V gene TRBV11-2; D assignment may be TRBD1 or TRBD2 (6 bases each). This CDR3 has 16 amino acids. Germline assignment: CDR1 SGHAT and CDR2 FQNNGV. The CDR3 DNA sequence: TGTGCCAGCAGCTTAGGGTTCGGGGGCCGTCTAAGCGAGCAGCACTTC. The encoded protein is CASSLGFGGRLSEQHF.

Regarding this clonotype: The junction departs from the called germline gene at one end, perhaps through a read error. The chain employs TRBV7-6 and TRBJ2-3; D is perhaps TRBD2 (6 bases). The CDR3 is 16 amino acids. From germline, CDR1 is SGHVS and CDR2 FNYEAQ. The chain's CDR3 is CASSLERPSGTDTQYF. CDR3 in DNA: TGTGCCAGCAGTTTAGAGCGGCCTAGCGGCACAGATACGCAGTATTTT. Together with reference TRBV7-6 and TRBJ2-3, the CDR3 gives the full variable domain: GAGVSQSPRYKVTKRGQDVALRCDPISGHVSLYWYRQALGQGPEFLTYFNYEAQQDKSGLPNDRFSAERPEGSISTLTIQRTEQRDSAMYRCASSLERPSGTDTQYFGPGTRLTVL.

A note on this clonotype: A much larger clone is a single base away; this may be a read error. V usage is TRBV6-1 and J usage is TRBJ2-7; the D gene could be TRBD1 or TRBD2 (5 bases each). V was cut by 11 bases and J by 3 bases, with 20 bases left in between. CDR3 length: 14 amino acids. Per the germline V gene, CDR1 is MNHNS and CDR2 is SASEGT. The CDR3 DNA follows: TGTGCCGGCACCCGACAGACGGGGAACTACGAGCAGTACTTC. It specifies CAGTRQTGNYEQYF.

This clonotype appeared many times. The V call is TRBV7-8, the J call TRBJ2-1; 10 nucleotides agree with TRBD1. J gave up 2 bases and V 3 bases, and 4 bases lay outside the gene matches. The CDR3 is 16 residues long. CDR1 and CDR2 from the germline V gene are SGHVS and FQNEAQ. The CDR3 here is CASSFPGQGAYNEQFF. CDR3 sequence (DNA): TGTGCCAGCAGCTTCCCCGGACAGGGGGCCTACAATGAGCAGTTCTTC.

V gene TRBV28 combines with J gene TRBJ1-4; D is unclear. Germline V gives CDR1 MDHEN, CDR2 SYDVKM. The CDR3 runs 11 residues. Trimming stripped 10 bases from V and 10 bases from J, with 13 bases between. The CDR3 DNA sequence: TGTGCCATCGGACCCATAAGAAAACTGTTTTTT. It encodes CAIGPIRKLFF.

The chain joins TRBV29-1 to TRBJ2-1; 7 bases match TRBD2. CDR1 and CDR2 from the germline V gene are SQVTM and ANQGSEA. CDR3 length: 14 amino acids. V was clipped by 5 bases and J by 4 bases; unmatched bases: 8. This CDR3 is CSVLQTGRYNEQFF. Written as DNA, the CDR3 is TGCAGCGTTCTTCAGACCGGGAGGTACAATGAGCAGTTCTTC.

This chain joins TRBV5-1 and TRBJ2-1, with 7 bases identical to TRBD2. Trimming cost V 0 bases and J 4 bases; bases outside gene matches: 7. Per the germline V gene, CDR1 is SGHRS and CDR2 is YFSETQ. This CDR3 region has 16 residues. CDR3 in amino acids: CASSLGGGRVYNEQFF. CDR3 sequence (DNA): TGCGCCAGCAGCTTGGGAGGCGGGAGAGTTTACAATGAGCAGTTCTTC.

In this sample, this clonotype is medium-sized. The chain is built from TRBV11-2 and TRBJ2-1; D is uncertain. Trimming removed 2 bases at V and 3 bases at J, with 14 bases between. The CDR3 runs to 16 residues. CDR1 is SGHAT and CDR2 is FQNNGV in the germline V gene. CDR3 residues: CASSLRRTLNYNEQFF. The CDR3 DNA is TGTGCCAGCAGCTTAAGGAGAACTCTCAACTACAATGAGCAGTTCTTC. Combining the CDR3 with reference TRBV11-2 and TRBJ2-1 gives the whole variable domain EAGVAQSPRYKIIEKRQSVAFWCNPISGHATLYWYQQILGQGPKLLIQFQNNGVVDDSQLPKDRFSAERLKGVDSTLKIQPAKLEDSAVYLCASSLRRTLNYNEQFFGPGTRLTVL.

Concerning this clonotype: With a much larger clone just one base away, this may be a read error. The chain employs TRBV11-2 and TRBJ2-2, with 9 bases fitting TRBD2. The CDR3 totals 16 residues. Germline CDR1 reads SGHAT; CDR2 reads FQNNGV. The CDR3 loop reads CVSSRRLAENAGELFF. The DNA of the CDR3 is TGTGTCAGCAGTCGTCGACTAGCGGAAAACGCCGGGGAGCTGTTTTTT.

Ten or more counts support this clonotype. J is TRBJ1-3 and V is TRBV14; 7 bases align to TRBD1. Germline values: CDR1 SGHDN, CDR2 FVKESK. CDR3 size: 16 residues. V gave up 5 bases and J gave up 2 bases; unmatched junction bases: 9. The CDR3 loop reads CASSWTGTAAGNTIYF. Written as DNA, the CDR3 is TGTGCCAGCAGCTGGACGGGGACAGCCGCTGGAAACACCATATATTTT.

At least ten counts were recorded for this clonotype. The V call is TRBV5-1, the J call TRBJ2-1; 7 nucleotides match TRBD1. Germline CDR1 SGHRS, CDR2 YFSETQ. The length of the CDR3 is 15 residues. The trim removed 4 bases at V and 13 bases at J, leaving 17 bases unmatched. CDR3 coding DNA: TGCGCCAGCAGCGACGGCTCGACAGGGAACCCTGGTCAGTTCTTC. Amino acid sequence: CASSDGSTGNPGQFF. The full variable domain, in which reference TRBV5-1 and TRBJ2-1 provide the parts outside the CDR3, is KAGVTQTPRYLIKTRGQQVTLSCSPISGHRSVSWYQQTPGQGLQFLFEYFSETQRNKGNFPGRFSGRQFSNSRSEMNVSTLELGDSALYLCASSDGSTGNPGQFFGPGTRLTVL.

This clonotype has a count of ten or more. The chain has TRBV4-1 and TRBJ2-3; the D gene could be TRBD1 or TRBD2 (7 bases each). The CDR3 is 15 residues long. Germline lookup yields CDR1 MGHRA and CDR2 YSYEKL. Trimming pared 5 bases from V and 1 base from J, leaving 13 bases between. The CDR3 reads CASSTRGGGTDTQYF. Written as DNA, the CDR3 is TGCGCCAGCAGCACCAGGGGGGGAGGCACAGATACGCAGTATTTT.

With regard to this clonotype: This may come from a read error, since a much larger clone is one base off. CDR3 coding DNA: TGTGCCAGCGTCGTTAGCGGGAGTCGCCCAGATACGCAGTATTTT. Translation gives CASVVSGSRPDTQYF. The chain has TRBV7-8 and TRBJ2-3; TRBD2 matches 9 bases. This CDR3 spans 15 amino acids. Trimming cost V 8 bases and J 4 bases; bases outside gene matches: 10. Germline CDR1 and CDR2: SGHVS and FQNEAQ. The whole variable domain, remainder taken from reference TRBV7-8 and TRBJ2-3, is GAGVSQSPRYKVAKRGQDVALRCDPISGHVSLFWYQQALGQGPEFLTYFQNEAQLDKSGLPSDRFFAERPEGSVSTLKIQRTQQEDSAVYLCASVVSGSRPDTQYFGPGTRLTVL.

In its sample, this clonotype was seen once. The rearrangement links TRBV6-5 to TRBJ2-5; D remains unclear. Germline V gene data show CDR1 as MNHEY and CDR2 as SVGAGI. CDR3 size: 15 residues. V was shortened by 7 bases and J by 0 bases, with 15 bases between the two germline ends. CDR3 residues: CASKLVNRYQETQYF. The CDR3 DNA reads as TGTGCCAGCAAGCTCGTAAACAGATACCAAGAGACCCAGTACTTC.

In the case of this clonotype: A read error may be the cause here, since a much bigger clone is one base away. The rearrangement links TRBV5-4 to TRBJ2-7; D is perhaps TRBD1 (6 bases). The CDR3 runs 14 residues. The V end lost 0 bases, the J end lost 4 bases, and 11 bases lay between the germline ends. CDR1 is SGHNT, CDR2 YYREEE, per germline (reference sequence). The CDR3 region has the DNA TGTGCCAGCAGCTTGGGGGACAAGGGTTACGAGCAGTACTTC. Its protein is CASSLGDKGYEQYF.

The chain recombines TRBV12-3 or TRBV12-4 with TRBJ2-3; 13 bases match TRBD2. The ends lost 6 bases at V and 0 bases at J; junction bases unmatched: 6. The CDR3 has 17 amino acids. CDR3 DNA sequence: TGTGCCAGCAGGCCCGGGACTAGCGGGACGAGCACAGATACGCAGTATTTT. It codes for CASRPGTSGTSTDTQYF.

V and J are TRBV11-2 and TRBJ1-3; weak D call: TRBD1 (5 bases). Between the trimmed V and J ends, which lost 6 bases and 7 bases, there was a span of 13 bases. Germline loops: CDR1 SGHAT, CDR2 FQNNGV. This CDR3 is built from 13 residues. The DNA of the CDR3 is TGTGCCAGCAGAAGGGCAGGGTCGAACACCATATATTTT. It specifies CASRRAGSNTIYF.

This chain connects TRBV5-4 to TRBJ2-7; D is uncertain. This CDR3 has 15 amino acids. The germline CDR1 and CDR2 sequences are SGHNT and YYREEE (reference sequence). Trimming shortened V by 1 base and J by 6 bases, and 17 bases separated the two germline ends. This CDR3 reads CASSLRRQFVGEQYF. CDR3 sequence (DNA): TGTGCCAGCAGCTTGAGACGTCAATTCGTCGGCGAGCAGTACTTC.

The rearrangement joins TRBV25-1 to TRBJ2-6, with 7 positions matching TRBD1. This CDR3 has 18 residues. The germline gives CDR1 MGHDK, CDR2 SYGVNS. J gave up 0 bases and V 2 bases, and 7 bases lay outside the gene matches. Here the CDR3 reads CASSEAGQALSGANVLTF. The CDR3 nucleotides are TGTGCCAGCAGTGAAGCCGGACAGGCCCTCTCTGGGGCCAACGTCCTGACTTTC.

This clonotype was counted at least ten times. A junction end diverges from the germline sequence, so it may reflect a read error. This chain connects TRBV6-6 to TRBJ2-7; weak D call: TRBD1 (5 bases). CDR3 length equals 12 residues. In germline, CDR1 is MNHNY, CDR2 SVGAGI (reference sequence). The CDR3: CASSPGERGLGF. DNA for the CDR3: TGTGCCAGCAGCCCTGGGGAAAGGGGTTTGGGTTTC.

This clonotype has a count of ten or more. This chain joins TRBV6-2 or TRBV6-3 and TRBJ2-7, with D tentatively TRBD1 (5 bases). V lost 7 bases and J 10 bases, leaving 23 bases between the germline ends. CDR1 and CDR2 from the germline V gene are MNHEY and SVGEGT. The CDR3 sequence is 14 residues long. CDR3 DNA: TGTGCCAGCAACAAGGGTGGAGAAGGGGCCCATCAGTACTTC. Translating it yields CASNKGGEGAHQYF.

For this clonotype: A read error may produce the germline difference seen at one junction end. This sequence joins TRBV11-2 and TRBJ1-1, with 7 bases lining up with TRBD1. Germline loops: CDR1 SGHAT, CDR2 FQNNGV. The CDR3 sequence is 14 residues long. The CDR3 DNA reads TGTGCAAGCAGCTTACGACAGGGCGGGGGTGAAGGTTTCTTT. Translated, it gives CASSLRQGGGEGFF.

On this clonotype: Germline and junction disagree at one end, which may indicate a read error. This rearrangement joins TRBV11-3 to TRBJ2-2; unclear D gene. The germline gives CDR1 SGHNT, CDR2 YENEEA. The CDR3 covers 15 residues. The CDR3 DNA follows: TGTGCCGGCAGCTTAGGAACTATAAGAACCGGGGAGCTGTTTTTT. It codes for CAGSLGTIRTGELFF.